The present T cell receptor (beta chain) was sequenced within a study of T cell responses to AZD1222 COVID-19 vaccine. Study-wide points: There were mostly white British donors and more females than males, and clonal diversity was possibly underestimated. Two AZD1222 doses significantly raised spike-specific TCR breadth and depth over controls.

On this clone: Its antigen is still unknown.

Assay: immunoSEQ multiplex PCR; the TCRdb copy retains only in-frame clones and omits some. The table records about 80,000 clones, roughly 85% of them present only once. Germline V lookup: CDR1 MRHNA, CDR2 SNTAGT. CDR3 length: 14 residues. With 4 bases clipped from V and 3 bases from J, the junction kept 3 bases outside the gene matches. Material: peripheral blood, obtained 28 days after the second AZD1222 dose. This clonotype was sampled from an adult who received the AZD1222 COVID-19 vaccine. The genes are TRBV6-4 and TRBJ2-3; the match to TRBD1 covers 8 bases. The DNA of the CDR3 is TGTGCCAGCAGTGCCCGGGACAGGACAGATACGCAGTATTTT. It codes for CASSARDRTDTQYF.